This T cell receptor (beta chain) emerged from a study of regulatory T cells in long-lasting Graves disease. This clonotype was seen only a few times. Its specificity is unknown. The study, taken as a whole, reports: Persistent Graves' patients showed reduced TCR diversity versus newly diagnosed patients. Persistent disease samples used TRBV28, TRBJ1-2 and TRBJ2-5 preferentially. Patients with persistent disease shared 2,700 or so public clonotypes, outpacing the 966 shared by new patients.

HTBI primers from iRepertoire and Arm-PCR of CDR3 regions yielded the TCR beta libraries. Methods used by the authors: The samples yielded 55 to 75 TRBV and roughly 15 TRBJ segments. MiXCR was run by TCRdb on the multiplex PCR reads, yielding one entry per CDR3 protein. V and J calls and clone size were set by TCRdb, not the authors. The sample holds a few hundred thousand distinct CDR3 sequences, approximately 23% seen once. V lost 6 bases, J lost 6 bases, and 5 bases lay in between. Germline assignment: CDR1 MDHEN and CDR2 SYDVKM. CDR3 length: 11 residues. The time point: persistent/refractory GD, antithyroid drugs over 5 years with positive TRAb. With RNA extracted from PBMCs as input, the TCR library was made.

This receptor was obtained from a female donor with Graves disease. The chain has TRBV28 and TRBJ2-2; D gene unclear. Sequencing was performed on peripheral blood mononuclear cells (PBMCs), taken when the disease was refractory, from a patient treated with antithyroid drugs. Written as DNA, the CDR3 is TGTGCCAGCAGCGACTCCGGGGAGCTGTTTTTT. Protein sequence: CASSDSGELFF.